The 23 T cell receptor beta chains below all came from one sample that was sequenced in a study of beta chain features in type 1 diabetes. Isolated RNA was reverse transcribed in full, so expressed TCRB transcripts were sequenced. Generated by immunoSEQ multiplex PCR, the TCRdb table keeps only in-frame clones and is missing some. The sample comprises about 130,000 clones, around a tenth of which are singletons, and around 0.68% rests with the top ten. What was sequenced was central memory CD4+ T cells from blood. The receptors shown here come from a man aged 18 to 35 in good health.

This clone has just a few counts. This chain links TRBV18 with TRBJ2-7; 12 bases agree with TRBD2. J was trimmed by 3 bases and V by 1 base; bases with no gene match: 1. Germline V gene data show CDR1 as KGHSH and CDR2 as LQKENI. There are 15 residues in the CDR3. CDR3: CASSPRLAGVYEQYF. The CDR3 nucleotides are TGTGCCAGCTCACCACGACTAGCGGGGGTCTACGAGCAGTACTTC.

This clone was counted between two and nine times. The chain combines TRBV7-2 with TRBJ1-5, with unresolved D. V shed 2 bases and J shed 3 bases, with 8 bases lying between them. Germline V CDR1 and CDR2: SGHTA, FQGNSA. The CDR3 loop spans 14 amino acids. The CDR3: CASSLTGDNQPQHF. CDR3 in DNA: TGTGCCAGCAGCTTAACCGGGGACAATCAGCCCCAGCATTTT.

This chain uses TRBV6-4 with TRBJ2-2; 7 bases agree with TRBD1. V lost 4 bases and J lost 6; bases outside the gene matches: 2. The CDR3 has 13 amino acids. Per germline, CDR1 MRHNA and CDR2 SNTAGT. The CDR3 reads CASSGQGSGELFF. CDR3 coding DNA: TGTGCCAGCAGTGGACAGGGCTCCGGGGAGCTGTTTTTT.

The chain uses TRBV11-3 and TRBJ2-3; D perhaps matches TRBD2 (5 bases). The ends were cut back, 4 bases at V and 0 bases at J, with 5 bases in the middle. CDR3 length: 13 residues. Per germline, CDR1 SGHNT and CDR2 YENEEA. In nucleotides, the CDR3 is TGTGCCAGCAGCTGGACTAGCACAGATACGCAGTATTTT. Protein sequence: CASSWTSTDTQYF.

The J gene is TRBJ2-3, the V gene TRBV7-6; D remains unclear. Trimming pared 5 bases from V and 1 base from J, leaving 7 bases between. The CDR3 runs to 13 residues. Germline loops: CDR1 SGHVS, CDR2 FNYEAQ. The CDR3: CASSDSRTDTQYF. The CDR3 region has the DNA TGTGCCAGCAGCGACTCACGCACAGATACGCAGTATTTT.

This clone was counted a few times. V is TRBV4-2 and J is TRBJ1-2, with no clear D. The CDR3 runs 14 residues. The germline V gene encodes CDR1 LGHNA and CDR2 YNFKEQ. V dropped 0 bases and J dropped 5 bases, with 10 bases sitting between them. CDR3 region: CASSQEATGYGYTF. The DNA of the CDR3 is TGTGCCAGCAGCCAAGAAGCCACCGGGTATGGCTACACCTTC.

The genes are TRBV5-6 and TRBJ2-7; TRBD1 matches at 11 bases. Germline values: CDR1 SGHDT, CDR2 YYEEEE. CDR3 length equals 15 residues. J was trimmed by 4 bases and V by 4 bases; bases with no gene match: 7. CDR3 sequence reads: CASSIEGTGGYEQYF. CDR3 nucleotide sequence: TGTGCCAGCAGCATCGAGGGGACAGGGGGGTACGAGCAGTACTTC.

This clone appeared a few times. The rearrangement links TRBV30 to TRBJ2-2; 7 bases align to TRBD1. The germline CDR1 and CDR2 sequences are GTSNPN and SVGIG (reference sequence). J was trimmed by 2 bases and V by 2 bases; bases with no gene match: 8. This CDR3 spans 16 amino acids. This CDR3 is CAWSKTRGINTGELFF. CDR3 nucleotide sequence: TGTGCCTGGAGTAAGACCAGGGGGATCAACACCGGGGAGCTGTTTTTT. Looking up the rest from reference TRBV30 and TRBJ2-2 gives the full variable domain: SQTIHQWPATLVQPVGSPLSLECTVEGTSNPNLYWYRQAAGRGLQLLFYSVGIGQISSEVPQNLSASRPQDRQFILSSKKLLLSDSGFYLCAWSKTRGINTGELFFGEGSRLTVL.

The J gene is TRBJ2-5, the V gene TRBV7-2, with D maybe TRBD1 (6 bases). The CDR3 sequence is 13 residues long. Germline CDR1 is SGHTA and CDR2 is FQGNSA. Trimming shortened V by 5 bases and J by 3 bases, and 10 bases separated the two germline ends. The CDR3 is CASSQGLEETQYF. CDR3 sequence (DNA): TGTGCCAGCAGCCAGGGGCTGGAAGAGACCCAGTACTTC.

This clone has only a few counts. The genes are TRBV4-2 and TRBJ1-5; D unclear. V lost 1 base and J lost 3, with 16 bases in between. Germline lookup yields CDR1 LGHNA and CDR2 YNFKEQ. CDR3 size: 17 residues. The CDR3 DNA sequence: TGTGCCAGCAGCCAAGGTGCGGGTTATAGAGACAATCAGCCCCAGCATTTT. This translates into CASSQGAGYRDNQPQHF.

This clone has just a few counts. J is TRBJ2-1 and V is TRBV7-9; D unclear. The CDR3 is made up of 16 amino acids. The V and J ends lost 1 base and 1 base respectively, with 11 bases between them. CDR1 is SEHNR and CDR2 is FQNEAQ in the germline V gene (reference sequence). The CDR3, as DNA: TGTGCCAGCAGCTTAGTGGCTTTCCAGTCCTACAATGAGCAGTTCTTC. Amino acids: CASSLVAFQSYNEQFF. The full variable domain, its missing parts supplied by reference TRBV7-9 and TRBJ2-1, is DTGVSQNPRHKITKRGQNVTFRCDPISEHNRLYWYRQTLGQGPEFLTYFQNEAQLEKSRLLSDRFSAERPKGSFSTLEIQRTEQGDSAMYLCASSLVAFQSYNEQFFGPGTRLTVL.

The rearrangement links TRBV30 to TRBJ2-7; the D is unclear. The V end was cut by 1 base, the J end by 0 bases, with 4 bases between. The CDR3 length is 12 residues. Germline CDR1 GTSNPN, CDR2 SVGIG (reference sequence). The CDR3 region is CAWSESSYEQYF. In DNA form, the CDR3 reads TGTGCCTGGAGTGAGAGCTCCTACGAGCAGTACTTC. Using reference TRBV30 and TRBJ2-7 for the parts outside the CDR3, the full variable domain is SQTIHQWPATLVQPVGSPLSLECTVEGTSNPNLYWYRQAAGRGLQLLFYSVGIGQISSEVPQNLSASRPQDRQFILSSKKLLLSDSGFYLCAWSESSYEQYFGPGTRLTVT.

This rearrangement joins TRBV5-4 to TRBJ1-2; 7 bases are shared with TRBD1. The CDR3 spans 12 residues. Unmatched junction bases numbered 1, after V lost 0 bases and J lost 8 bases. Germline V gene sequence: CDR1 SGHNT, CDR2 YYREEE (reference sequence). DNA of the CDR3: TGTGCCAGCAGCTTGGGACAGGGCGGCTACACCTTC. It codes for CASSLGQGGYTF.

This clone occurred a few times. The rearrangement links TRBV5-4 to TRBJ2-1, with unresolved D. The CDR3 runs to 13 residues. V gave up 0 bases and J gave up 10 bases, with 11 bases separating them. The germline V gene has CDR1 SGHNT and CDR2 YYREEE (reference sequence). The CDR3 is CASSLDPVREQFF. The CDR3 DNA reads as TGTGCCAGCAGCTTGGACCCGGTACGGGAGCAGTTCTTC.

The chain's CDR3 is CASSQRTGDGYTF. CDR3 sequence (DNA): TGTGCCAGCAGCCAACGTACAGGGGATGGCTACACCTTC. The chain is built from TRBV14 and TRBJ1-2; 7 bases are a match to TRBD1. The CDR3 runs to 13 residues. From germline, CDR1 is SGHDN and CDR2 FVKESK. V was pared by 2 bases and J by 6 bases, with 3 bases of the junction left unmatched.

This clone has a handful of counts. The chain employs TRBV7-8 and TRBJ2-1; D uncertain. The V end was cut by 5 bases, the J end by 6 bases, with 11 bases between. This CDR3 has 13 amino acids. The germline V gene encodes CDR1 SGHVS and CDR2 FQNEAQ. CDR3 in DNA: TGTGCCAGCAGCCAACCCTCGGTCAATGAGCAGTTCTTC. Translated, it gives CASSQPSVNEQFF. Complete variable domain (other parts from reference TRBV7-8 and TRBJ2-1): GAGVSQSPRYKVAKRGQDVALRCDPISGHVSLFWYQQALGQGPEFLTYFQNEAQLDKSGLPSDRFFAERPEGSVSTLKIQRTQQEDSAVYLCASSQPSVNEQFFGPGTRLTVL.

This clone was recorded a few times. V usage is TRBV15 and J usage is TRBJ1-5, with D possibly matching TRBD1 (6 bases). The V end was cut by 3 bases, the J end by 5 bases, with 17 bases between. This CDR3 contains 16 residues. Germline V CDR1 and CDR2: LNHNV, YYDKDF (reference sequence). The CDR3 spells CATSRPGGGGDQPQHF. CDR3 coding DNA: TGTGCCACCAGCAGGCCCGGCGGGGGGGGCGATCAGCCCCAGCATTTT. Combining the CDR3 with reference TRBV15 and TRBJ1-5 gives the whole variable domain DAMVIQNPRYQVTQFGKPVTLSCSQTLNHNVMYWYQQKSSQAPKLLFHYYDKDFNNEADTPDNFQSRRPNTSFCFLDIRSPGLGDTAMYLCATSRPGGGGDQPQHFGDGTRLSIL.

The V gene is TRBV18, the J gene TRBJ2-5, with a tentative D call TRBD1 (6 bases). CDR3 length: 13 amino acids. Per germline, CDR1 KGHSH and CDR2 LQKENI. V was cut by 3 bases and J by 4 bases, with 9 bases left in between. CDR3: CASSPAGAETQYF. The CDR3 region has the DNA TGTGCCAGCTCACCGGCAGGGGCAGAGACCCAGTACTTC.

This clone was observed at least ten times. The chain links TRBV4-2 to TRBJ1-4; maybe TRBD1 (6 bases). V was pared by 0 bases and J by 4 bases, with 15 bases between. The CDR3 has 17 residues. Germline V gives CDR1 LGHNA, CDR2 YNFKEQ. CDR3 sequence (DNA): TGTGCCAGCAGCCAAGATCCCCAGGGGATGGTTAATGAAAAACTGTTTTTT. Translating it yields CASSQDPQGMVNEKLFF.

The V call is TRBV5-6, the J call TRBJ1-6; D unclear. Germline CDR1 is SGHDT and CDR2 is YYEEEE. The CDR3 extends over 17 amino acids. The germline V and J ends were trimmed by 1 base and 0 bases, with 11 bases remaining between them. The CDR3 loop is CASSLSKISSYNSPLHF. The CDR3 coding sequence is TGTGCCAGCAGCTTGTCGAAGATTAGCTCCTATAATTCACCCCTCCACTTT.

This clone occurred many times. The V call is TRBV28, the J call TRBJ1-4; 7 bases align to TRBD1. Germline V gene data show CDR1 as MDHEN and CDR2 as SYDVKM. The CDR3 covers 14 residues. V lost 4 bases and J lost 8; bases outside the gene matches: 7. CDR3 protein: CASSSGTVKEKLFF. The CDR3 region has the DNA TGTGCCAGCAGTTCCGGGACAGTAAAGGAAAAACTGTTTTTT. The full variable domain, completed using reference TRBV28 and TRBJ1-4, is DVKVTQSSRYLVKRTGEKVFLECVQDMDHENMFWYRQDPGLGLRLIYFSYDVKMKEKGDIPEGYSVSREKKERFSLILESASTNQTSMYLCASSSGTVKEKLFFGSGTQLSVL.

This clone appeared a few times. The rearrangement uses TRBV7-2 and TRBJ1-1; no definite D call. Germline CDR1 and CDR2: SGHTA and FQGNSA. Trimming shortened V by 6 bases and J by 7 bases, and 15 bases separated the two germline ends. The CDR3 runs 13 residues. CDR3 DNA: TGTGCCAGCAGTCCTCCGGGAGGCCTTGAAGCTTTCTTT. Translation gives CASSPPGGLEAFF.

This clone was observed a few times. J is TRBJ2-7 and V is TRBV5-1, with 9 bases lining up with TRBD2. The CDR3 is made up of 13 amino acids. The trim removed 4 bases at V and 4 bases at J, leaving 3 bases unmatched. Germline lookup yields CDR1 SGHRS and CDR2 YFSETQ. The CDR3 DNA follows: TGCGCCAGCAGCCCGGGACTAGCTTACGAGCAGTACTTC. It is translated as CASSPGLAYEQYF.